This T cell receptor (beta chain) was recorded in a study of blood T cell repertoires in COVID-19. Across the whole study: The United States, Italy and Spain were the sources of the acute and convalescent COVID-19 samples. The analysed material was cDNA or gDNA that came from T cells, B-cell-depleted T cells, or PBMCs.

As handled by the study authors: Amplification of reference gene primers was used by the study to estimate nucleated cell counts. TCRdb keeps only in-frame clones here, not all; method: immunoSEQ multiplex PCR. V and J calls and clone size come straight from that table; D and trimming were deduced from the DNA. This repertoire shows 250,000 to 300,000 clones, over 70% found once; its top ten account for roughly 5%. This clone has just a few counts. CDR1 is LNHDA, CDR2 SQIVND, per germline (reference sequence). With V trimmed by 4 bases and J by 2 bases, 14 bases remained unmatched. The CDR3 has 18 amino acids.

Sequencing was done on a sample of peripheral blood. The TCR comes from a man aged 80 or over with acute or convalescent COVID-19. The V gene is TRBV19, the J gene TRBJ1-5; 7 bases are shared with TRBD1. The CDR3 reads CASSRIRDSSVGNQPQHF. The CDR3 DNA reads TGTGCCAGTAGTAGAATTCGGGACAGTAGTGTTGGCAATCAGCCCCAGCATTTT.